This T cell receptor (beta chain) was identified during a study of B cell selection in AIRE deficiency. Regulatory T cells were sorted as CD4+CD25hiCD127low/negative. Authors' methods: Patients' Tregs yielded some 56,000 distinct TCRbeta sequences; donors' approximately 9.6x10^4. Only in-frame clones appear in the TCRdb table, and some are missing; sequencing was by immunoSEQ multiplex PCR. V, J and clone size were drawn from that table, and D and trimming were deduced from the DNA. Among around 20,000 clones listed, about 94% were seen once. Remarks on this clone: Its antigen is not known.

Broader study findings: Shared Treg sequences had shorter CDR3s, biased toward rearrangements with few non-templated insertions. AIRE-deficient Tconv and Treg repertoires matched healthy donors in TCRBV, CDR3 length, diversity. Patient Tconv cells held around a third of Treg sequences shared by healthy donors.

The CDR3 contains 13 residues. Trimming stripped 0 bases from V and 5 bases from J, with 8 bases between. Germline V CDR1 and CDR2: LNHNV, YYDKDF (reference sequence). Sequenced material: Tregs sorted from PBMCs. The chain employs TRBV15 and TRBJ2-7; no clear D. The source is a human donor with AIRE deficiency. The DNA of the CDR3 is TGTGCCACCAGCAGAGATTATAGGGACGAGCAGTACTTC. It encodes CATSRDYRDEQYF.